This T cell receptor (beta chain) derives from a study of blood T cell repertoires in COVID-19. Overall study context: The United States, Italy and Spain provided the acute and convalescent COVID-19 samples.

V was clipped by 5 bases and J by 9 bases, with 17 bases between them. Per germline, CDR1 LNHDA and CDR2 SQIVND (reference sequence). The length of the CDR3 is 14 residues. This clone was counted a few times. Original methodology: Quantification of nucleated cells was approximated via reference gene primer amplification. Assay: immunoSEQ multiplex PCR; the TCRdb copy retains only in-frame clones and omits some. The V and J calls and the clone size are those of that table, but D and trimming were determined from the DNA. Among roughly 290,000 clones listed, 75% to 90% were seen once. The chain links TRBV19 to TRBJ1-5; D is possibly TRBD1 (6 bases). Sequenced: peripheral blood. The sequence was obtained from a man aged 30 to 39 with acute or convalescent COVID-19. CDR3 nucleotides: TGTGCCAGTAGTCCGATAAGGGGGATGCGGCCCCAGCATTTT. Residues: CASSPIRGMRPQHF.